This TCR beta chain was retrieved from a study of technical replicates of blood from four donors. Trimming removed 5 bases at V and 0 bases at J, with 10 bases between. Germline V CDR1 and CDR2: MDHEN, SYDVKM. This CDR3 region has 15 residues. TCRdb's copy holds only in-frame clones and misses some; the assay was immunoSEQ multiplex PCR. The repertoire holds some 74,000 clones, with roughly 90% as singletons. The rearrangement links TRBV28 to TRBJ1-4; D gene ambiguous. This clonotype originated in a human donor in good health. Source material: T cells isolated from PBMCs. The CDR3 nucleotides read TGTGCCAGCAGTCCCCTTCGAGCAACTAATGAAAAACTGTTTTTT. Protein sequence: CASSPLRATNEKLFF.